The next 24 T cell receptor beta chains were all read from a single sample in a study of blood T cells in healthy people across ages. PCR was performed a second time for about 6 to 11 cycles using a sample-barcoded 5' primer and a J-beta primer mix. MiXCR was run by TCRdb on the 5' RACE reads, yielding one entry per CDR3 protein. Here the sample spans around 1,900,000 distinct CDR3 sequences, 39% being singletons. What was sequenced was blood. These receptors all stem from a human donor in good health.

As regards this clonotype: This may arise from a read error, as a much more abundant clone is one base away. The V and J genes are TRBV7-2 and TRBJ2-3, with D tentatively TRBD2 (7 bases). CDR1 and CDR2 (germline): SGHTA, FQGNSA. With 4 bases removed from V and 4 bases from J, the gap between germline ends came to 9 bases. The CDR3 extends over 13 amino acids. The CDR3 protein is CASSWGGSDTQYF. Here the CDR3 DNA reads TGTGCCAGCAGCTGGGGGGGCTCAGATACGCAGTATTTT.

This sequence joins TRBV7-9 and TRBJ2-4, with 8 bases matching TRBD1. The last part of the DNA fits TRBJ2-7 better; the J call may be wrong. From germline, CDR1 is SEHNR and CDR2 FQNEAQ (reference sequence). This CDR3 has 15 amino acids. In DNA form, the CDR3 reads TGTGCCAGCAGCTTAGGAGCACAGGGGGCCTACGAGCAGTACTTC. This translates into CASSLGAQGAYEQYF.

The chain recombines TRBV6-5 with TRBJ1-2, with a tentative D call TRBD1 (6 bases). This CDR3 contains 15 residues. CDR1 and CDR2 from the germline V gene are MNHEY and SVGAGI. Between the trimmed V and J ends, which lost 7 bases and 5 bases, there was a span of 20 bases. Here the CDR3 reads CASTDRDKGLYGYTF. The DNA for the CDR3 is TGTGCCAGCACTGACCGGGACAAGGGCCTTTATGGCTACACCTTC.

The V gene is TRBV7-2, the J gene TRBJ1-5; possibly TRBD1 for D (6 bases). V gave up 2 bases and J gave up 5 bases, with 16 bases separating them. The length of the CDR3 is 16 residues. Germline CDR1 reads SGHTA; CDR2 reads FQGNSA. The CDR3 nucleotides read TGTGCCAGCAGCTTATTGGGCAGGGGAGCGTATCAGCCCCAGCATTTT. Translating it yields CASSLLGRGAYQPQHF.

In this sample, this clonotype turned up a few times. V and J are TRBV15 and TRBJ2-7, with D hard to call. The V end lost 0 bases, the J end lost 2 bases, and 14 bases lay between the germline ends. The V gene's germline CDR1 is LNHNV and CDR2 YYDKDF (reference sequence). The CDR3 has 16 amino acids. The CDR3, as DNA: TGTGCCACCAGCAGAGATTCCCAAGGGTGGGCCTACGAGCAGTACTTC. This gives the protein CATSRDSQGWAYEQYF. Filled out from reference TRBV15 and TRBJ2-7, the complete variable domain reads DAMVIQNPRYQVTQFGKPVTLSCSQTLNHNVMYWYQQKSSQAPKLLFHYYDKDFNNEADTPDNFQSRRPNTSFCFLDIRSPGLGDTAMYLCATSRDSQGWAYEQYFGPGTRLTVT.

As regards this clonotype: The junction does not match germline at one end; this may be a read error. This chain joins TRBV20-1 and TRBJ1-6; D gene ambiguous. The germline gives CDR1 DFQATT, CDR2 SNEGSKA (reference sequence). The CDR3 consists of 12 residues. CDR3 nucleotides: TGCAGTGCGAGAGCGGCCAATTCACCCCTCCACTTT. This gives the protein CSARAANSPLHF.

The count of this clonotype is one. The chain uses TRBV7-2 and TRBJ2-3; 8 nucleotides line up with TRBD2. This CDR3 comprises 15 residues. V lost 4 bases to trimming and J lost 3 bases; unmatched junction nucleotides: 6. Germline V lookup: CDR1 SGHTA, CDR2 FQGNSA. The CDR3 nucleotides are TGTGCCAGCAGCTACCCGGGACTAGGGACAGATACGCAGTATTTT. It encodes CASSYPGLGTDTQYF.

The chain carries TRBV6-2 or TRBV6-3 and TRBJ1-2; 10 bases are shared with TRBD1. Germline CDR1 MNHEY, CDR2 SVGEGT. Unmatched junction bases numbered 13, after V lost 7 bases and J lost 8 bases. CDR3 length equals 15 residues. CDR3: CASTLPPGTGDGYTF. The CDR3 coding sequence is TGTGCCAGCACCCTACCACCCGGGACAGGGGACGGCTACACCTTC.

This rearrangement joins TRBV7-2 to TRBJ1-4; the D gene is possibly TRBD1 (5 bases). There are 14 residues in the CDR3. Trimming cost V 2 bases and J 4 bases, with 8 bases left between them. CDR1 is SGHTA and CDR2 is FQGNSA in the germline V gene. The CDR3 spells CASSLSGINEKLFF. For the CDR3, the DNA is TGTGCCAGCAGCTTATCAGGGATTAATGAAAAACTGTTTTTT.

The V and J genes are TRBV4-2 and TRBJ1-1; D unresolved. Trimming pared 8 bases from V and 3 bases from J, leaving 16 bases between. Germline values: CDR1 LGHNA, CDR2 YNFKEQ. The CDR3 contains 14 residues. CDR3 nucleotides: TGTGCCAGCCAGGCAGGACCCCTACACACTGAAGCTTTCTTT. Translated: CASQAGPLHTEAFF.

The chain combines TRBV28 with TRBJ1-2; 9 bases map to TRBD1. The ends lost 3 bases at V and 7 bases at J; junction bases unmatched: 6. The CDR3 has 14 residues. Germline loops: CDR1 MDHEN, CDR2 SYDVKM. The CDR3 region is CASSFGTGFSGYTF. CDR3 DNA: TGTGCCAGCAGTTTCGGGACAGGGTTTTCTGGCTACACCTTC.

This clonotype occurred a few times. V is TRBV29-1 and J is TRBJ2-7; D is unresolved. V lost 6 bases, J lost 0 bases, and 12 bases lay in between. The CDR3 has 13 residues. CDR1 SQVTM and CDR2 ANQGSEA come from the germline V gene. The CDR3 protein is CSVRPRSSYEQYF. In nucleotides, the CDR3 is TGCAGCGTCAGGCCCAGGAGCTCCTACGAGCAGTACTTC.

This sequence joins TRBV29-1 and TRBJ2-7, with D possibly TRBD2 on 5 matching bases. V shed 3 bases and J shed 7 bases, with 22 bases lying between them. The germline CDR1 and CDR2 sequences are SQVTM and ANQGSEA. The CDR3 consists of 15 residues. CDR3 region: CSVESTGLSFGEQYF. The CDR3 coding sequence is TGCAGCGTTGAGAGCACGGGGTTAAGTTTCGGTGAGCAGTACTTC.

The chain recombines TRBV10-3 with TRBJ1-2; TRBD1 aligns across 7 bases. The V and J ends lost 2 bases and 3 bases, in that order; junction bases with no gene match: 9. The CDR3 contains 16 residues. The germline V gene encodes CDR1 ENHRY and CDR2 SYGVKD. The DNA of the CDR3 is TGTGCCATCAGTGAGCCGGCCGGGACAGAGGACTATGGCTACACCTTC. Its protein product is CAISEPAGTEDYGYTF.

The V call is TRBV10-3, the J call TRBJ1-6; a weak D match, TRBD1 (6 bases). The CDR3 contains 16 residues. Trimming shortened V by 3 bases and J by 10 bases, and 19 bases separated the two germline ends. The germline CDR1 and CDR2 sequences are ENHRY and SYGVKD. The CDR3 region has the DNA TGTGCCATCAGTGATTTGGATGGGGGGCTGGAGTCACCCCTCCACTTT. Translation: CAISDLDGGLESPLHF.

The chain joins TRBV20-1 to TRBJ2-3; D may be TRBD1 (5 bases). Trimming stripped 1 base from V and 4 bases from J, with 18 bases between. The germline gives CDR1 DFQATT, CDR2 SNEGSKA (reference sequence). The CDR3 contains 16 residues. The CDR3: CSARGWGEAVSDTQYF. DNA of the CDR3: TGCAGTGCTAGAGGGTGGGGCGAGGCCGTTTCAGATACGCAGTATTTT.

At least ten counts were recorded for this clonotype. V usage is TRBV12-3 or TRBV12-4 and J usage is TRBJ2-5; D call uncertain. The germline V and J ends were trimmed by 0 bases and 11 bases, with 13 bases remaining between them. The CDR3 extends over 13 amino acids. For the CDR3, the DNA is TGTGCCAGCAGTTTAGCGCGCATTACGGAGCAGTACTTC. Its protein product is CASSLARITEQYF.

This clonotype has more than one count but fewer than ten. The J gene is TRBJ1-1, the V gene TRBV7-2, with a tentative D call TRBD1 (5 bases). The CDR3 totals 13 residues. Trimming left V 3 bases short and J 6 bases short, with 11 bases between. Per germline, CDR1 SGHTA and CDR2 FQGNSA. CDR3 residues: CASSLDIRAEAFF. CDR3 bases: TGTGCCAGCAGCTTGGACATTAGGGCTGAAGCTTTCTTT.

V is TRBV6-5 and J is TRBJ1-4; D unresolved. The CDR3 has 15 amino acids. V lost 3 bases and J lost 0, with 8 bases in between. In germline, CDR1 is MNHEY, CDR2 SVGAGI. The CDR3 is CASSYRMATNEKLFF. DNA for the CDR3: TGTGCCAGCAGTTATAGGATGGCAACTAATGAAAAACTGTTTTTT.

The chain couples TRBV24-1 to TRBJ2-1, with 9 bases lining up with TRBD2. Germline CDR1 KGHDR, CDR2 SFDVKD. The ends lost 3 bases at V and 5 bases at J; junction bases unmatched: 7. The CDR3 has 16 residues. The CDR3 bases are TGTGCCACCAGTGATCCTTTGGCGGGGGGGGACAATGAGCAGTTCTTC. Translation: CATSDPLAGGDNEQFF.

This clonotype was observed a few times. V is TRBV7-2 and J is TRBJ2-7; 7 bases are shared with TRBD2. V gave up 6 bases and J gave up 2 bases; unmatched junction bases: 10. The CDR3 is 15 amino acids. The germline V gene has CDR1 SGHTA and CDR2 FQGNSA. This CDR3 reads CASRIMGGGPYEQYF. The CDR3 DNA follows: TGTGCCAGCAGAATAATGGGGGGGGGACCCTACGAGCAGTACTTC.

This clonotype has only a few counts. The rearrangement joins TRBV5-1 to TRBJ2-7; the match to TRBD1 covers 8 bases. From germline, CDR1 is SGHRS and CDR2 YFSETQ. Germline trimming cut 6 bases from V and 4 bases from J; bases unmatched to any gene: 12. The CDR3 consists of 15 residues. This CDR3 reads CASTLTGDVWYEQYF. CDR3 bases: TGCGCCAGCACACTGACAGGGGACGTGTGGTACGAGCAGTACTTC.

This clonotype has just a few counts. The genes are TRBV6-5 and TRBJ2-7; TRBD1 might be the D (5 bases). The V end was cut by 10 bases, the J end by 2 bases, with 18 bases between. This CDR3 contains 14 residues. The V gene's germline CDR1 is MNHEY and CDR2 SVGAGI. The CDR3 protein is CATREIGRTYEQYF. DNA of the CDR3: TGTGCCACCAGGGAAATTGGTCGGACCTACGAGCAGTACTTC.

A few counts support this clonotype. The chain carries TRBV6-5 and TRBJ1-4; D unclear. The CDR3 covers 17 residues. The V and J ends lost 3 bases and 7 bases respectively, with 21 bases between them. Germline CDR1 MNHEY, CDR2 SVGAGI. CDR3 bases: TGTGCCAGCAGTTATCTCCGGGCACTCACATTGGGTGAAAAACTGTTTTTT. Protein product: CASSYLRALTLGEKLFF.